The 31 T cell receptor beta chains reported below all come from one sample, sequenced in a study of cytomegalovirus exposure and HLA in healthy donors. Only in-frame clones appear in the TCRdb table, and some are missing; sequencing was by immunoSEQ multiplex PCR. This sample yields 95,000 to 150,000 clones, of which approximately 90% are seen a single time; around 1.9% belongs to the top ten. The sequencing sample was made of PBMCs. The receptors were gathered from a woman younger than 30 in good health and CMV-seronegative.

The CDR3 DNA sequence: TGTGCCAGCAGTGCTGTTATAGATGGCTACACCTTC. Amino acid sequence: CASSAVIDGYTF. The chain employs TRBV6-1 and TRBJ1-2, with unresolved D. The germline V gene has CDR1 MNHNS and CDR2 SASEGT. V lost 4 bases and J lost 6, with 9 bases in between. This CDR3 comprises 12 residues.

Comments on this clone: At one boundary the junction diverges from the germline segment, which might be a read error. The chain couples TRBV28 to TRBJ2-1; 9 positions match TRBD1. The CDR3 is made up of 12 amino acids. The V gene's germline CDR1 is MDHEN and CDR2 SYDVKM. The CDR3, as DNA: TGTGCCAGCAGTGGTGACCGGGACAGGGAGGTCTTC. Its protein is CASSGDRDREVF.

The chain recombines TRBV5-1 with TRBJ1-4; unclear D gene. The ends were cut back, 1 base at V and 4 bases at J, with 5 bases in the middle. Germline V gives CDR1 SGHRS, CDR2 YFSETQ. There are 13 residues in the CDR3. DNA for the CDR3: TGCGCCAGCAGCTTGTCCGGTAATGAAAAACTGTTTTTT. Translated: CASSLSGNEKLFF.

This chain links TRBV9 with TRBJ1-1; D is unresolved. Trimming took off 0 bases at V and 5 bases at J, with 8 bases between the two ends. Germline V CDR1 and CDR2: SGDLS, YYNGEE. The CDR3 consists of 13 residues. CDR3 in amino acids: CASSVAPGTEAFF. The CDR3 DNA reads TGTGCCAGCAGCGTAGCCCCGGGGACTGAAGCTTTCTTT.

The chain carries TRBV5-1 and TRBJ1-5; 7 bases are a match to TRBD1. Looked up from germline, CDR1 is SGHRS and CDR2 is YFSETQ. The CDR3 is 17 residues long. V was clipped by 3 bases and J by 4 bases; unmatched bases: 13. In nucleotides, the CDR3 is TGCGCCAGCAGCTCTAAATTCGAGGGGGCGCTAAATCAGCCCCAGCATTTT. Translation: CASSSKFEGALNQPQHF.

V and J are TRBV2 and TRBJ1-3; TRBD1 might be the D (6 bases). Trimming took 6 bases from V and 0 from J, leaving 9 bases between them. This CDR3 comprises 14 residues. Germline loops: CDR1 SNHLY, CDR2 FYNNEI. CDR3 nucleotide sequence: TGTGCCAGCAGACGGGACATCTCTGGAAACACCATATATTTT. Its translation: CASRRDISGNTIYF.

The rearrangement joins TRBV7-9 to TRBJ2-1; a possible D gene is TRBD2 (7 bases). Germline values: CDR1 SEHNR, CDR2 FQNEAQ (reference sequence). The CDR3 runs 16 residues. The V and J ends lost 7 bases and 4 bases respectively, with 20 bases between them. In nucleotides, the CDR3 is TGTGCCAGCACCCAGTGGGGGCTAGCGGATTACAATGAGCAGTTCTTC. Its protein is CASTQWGLADYNEQFF.

The chain's CDR3 is CASTTTTGMNTEAFF. The CDR3, as DNA: TGTGCCAGCACCACAACGACAGGGATGAACACTGAAGCTTTCTTT. This chain uses TRBV28 with TRBJ1-1; 7 bases are shared with TRBD1. Germline loops: CDR1 MDHEN, CDR2 SYDVKM. The trim removed 7 bases at V and 0 bases at J, leaving 8 bases unmatched. The CDR3 spans 15 residues.

V and J are TRBV21-1 and TRBJ2-7; TRBD1, as called in the table, went unchecked against the DNA. TRBV21-1 corresponds to a pseudogene. This CDR3 spans 16 amino acids. CDR3 amino acids: CANPLGKQGVPYEQYF. The CDR3, as DNA: TGTGCCAACCCTTTAGGAAAACAGGGTGTCCCCTACGAGCAGTACTTC.

The chain uses TRBV23-1 and TRBJ2-2; TRBD2 matches 10 bases. TRBV23-1 is known as an ORF, though its function is uncertain. With 3 bases clipped from V and 6 bases from J, the junction kept 4 bases outside the gene matches. This CDR3 comprises 15 residues. This CDR3 reads CASSHQRGGPGELFF. The CDR3 region has the DNA TGCGCCAGCAGTCACCAGCGGGGGGGCCCCGGGGAGCTGTTTTTT.

The rearrangement links TRBV6-1 to TRBJ2-1, with 7 bases fitting TRBD2. Per germline, CDR1 MNHNS and CDR2 SASEGT. V was pared by 4 bases and J by 7 bases, with 10 bases of the junction left unmatched. This CDR3 contains 15 residues. The CDR3 bases are TGTGCCAGCAGTGCAAAGGGCTGGGAGGGAAATGAGCAGTTCTTC. This gives the protein CASSAKGWEGNEQFF.

This clone was seen only once. The chain joins TRBV18 to TRBJ1-2; TRBD1 aligns across 8 bases. This CDR3 has 16 amino acids. Unmatched junction bases numbered 12, after V lost 3 bases and J lost 6 bases. The V gene's germline CDR1 is KGHSH and CDR2 LQKENI. CDR3: CASSPSQGAVRDGYTF. CDR3 nucleotides: TGTGCCAGCTCACCTAGCCAGGGGGCTGTAAGGGATGGCTACACCTTC.

This chain connects TRBV28 to TRBJ2-7; a possible D gene is TRBD2 (6 bases). The CDR3 is made up of 16 amino acids. CDR1 is MDHEN, CDR2 SYDVKM, per germline. With 5 bases removed from V and 1 base from J, the gap between germline ends came to 18 bases. The DNA of the CDR3 is TGTGCCAGCAGTGACGGTGGGGGGAGTGCGTCCTACGAGCAGTACTTC. This gives the protein CASSDGGGSASYEQYF.

Regarding this clone: In the same sample, other DNA sequences code for this CDR3. V and J are TRBV9 and TRBJ2-3, with a possible D match to TRBD2 (5 bases). The length of the CDR3 is 14 residues. Trimming took off 0 bases at V and 3 bases at J, with 8 bases between the two ends. The V gene's germline CDR1 is SGDLS and CDR2 YYNGEE. CDR3 region: CASSVAGVTDTQYF. The CDR3 DNA sequence: TGTGCCAGCAGCGTAGCCGGGGTTACAGATACGCAGTATTTT.

The rearrangement joins TRBV5-6 to TRBJ2-7; TRBD2 might be the D (5 bases). This CDR3 has 13 amino acids. Germline V gives CDR1 SGHDT, CDR2 YYEEEE. V gave up 0 bases and J gave up 4 bases, with 8 bases separating them. The CDR3 region has the DNA TGTGCCAGCAGCTTGGGCGGGCCGTACGAGCAGTACTTC. As protein: CASSLGGPYEQYF.

This chain links TRBV6-4 with TRBJ2-1; TRBD2 matches 10 bases. Germline lookup yields CDR1 MRHNA and CDR2 SNTAGT. V gave up 3 bases and J gave up 6 bases; unmatched junction bases: 2. This CDR3 has 14 amino acids. CDR3 loop: CASSEAGGPNEQFF. The CDR3 DNA is TGTGCCAGCAGTGAAGCGGGAGGGCCCAATGAGCAGTTCTTC.

The chain joins TRBV10-1 to TRBJ2-1; D perhaps matches TRBD2 (5 bases). CDR1 and CDR2 (germline): WNHNN, SYGVQD (reference sequence). With 3 bases removed from V and 0 bases from J, the gap between germline ends came to 9 bases. The CDR3 runs 15 residues. The CDR3 spells CASSEQRSSYNEQFF. For the CDR3, the DNA is TGCGCCAGCAGTGAACAGCGGAGCTCCTACAATGAGCAGTTCTTC.

The rearrangement links TRBV7-9 to TRBJ1-4, with D possibly being TRBD1 (5 bases). CDR1 is SEHNR and CDR2 is FQNEAQ in the germline V gene (reference sequence). The V end was cut by 1 base, the J end by 0 bases, with 6 bases between. CDR3 length equals 15 residues. The CDR3 bases are TGTGCCAGCAGCTTAGGCAGGGCAACTAATGAAAAACTGTTTTTT. Translating gives CASSLGRATNEKLFF.

This chain connects TRBV28 to TRBJ2-7, with 9 nucleotides matching TRBD1. In germline, CDR1 is MDHEN, CDR2 SYDVKM. After removal of 8 bases from V and 3 bases from J, the junction contained 2 bases not matched to a gene. The CDR3 is 12 residues long. The DNA for the CDR3 is TGTGCCAGCGGGACAGGGTTCTACGAGCAGTACTTC. It yields the protein CASGTGFYEQYF.

The chain is built from TRBV7-9 and TRBJ2-1; tentatively, D is TRBD1 (6 bases). The CDR3 totals 14 residues. Trimming left V 5 bases short and J 5 bases short, with 13 bases between. Germline CDR1 is SEHNR and CDR2 is FQNEAQ (reference sequence). The CDR3 coding sequence is TGTGCCAGCAGCCTCGGGACACCAGACAATGAGCAGTTCTTC. Translated, it gives CASSLGTPDNEQFF.

This chain connects TRBV6-1 to TRBJ2-7, with unresolved D. CDR1 is MNHNS, CDR2 SASEGT, per germline. CDR3 length: 13 residues. Deletions cut 2 bases from V and 2 bases from J, with 7 bases between. The CDR3 loop reads CASSERFTYEQYF. In DNA, the CDR3 is TGTGCCAGCAGTGAACGGTTTACCTACGAGCAGTACTTC.

The chain couples TRBV7-2 to TRBJ2-7; a possible D gene is TRBD2 (5 bases). Germline V CDR1 and CDR2: SGHTA, FQGNSA. The CDR3 contains 14 residues. V was shortened by 0 bases and J by 4 bases, with 10 bases between the two germline ends. CDR3: CASSLAGAAYEQYF. CDR3 nucleotide sequence: TGTGCCAGCAGCTTAGCGGGAGCGGCGTACGAGCAGTACTTC.

V is TRBV7-2 and J is TRBJ1-1, with a possible D match to TRBD1 (6 bases). Germline V gives CDR1 SGHTA, CDR2 FQGNSA. This CDR3 contains 14 residues. V was trimmed by 6 bases and J by 0 bases, leaving 11 bases between them. The CDR3 nucleotides are TGTGCCAGCAGTCGCAACAGGGTGAACACTGAAGCTTTCTTT. This translates into CASSRNRVNTEAFF. Filled out from reference TRBV7-2 and TRBJ1-1, the complete variable domain reads GAGVSQSPSNKVTEKGKDVELRCDPISGHTALYWYRQSLGQGLEFLIYFQGNSAPDKSGLPSDRFSAERTGGSVSTLTIQRTQQEDSAVYLCASSRNRVNTEAFFGQGTRLTVV.

The V and J genes are TRBV19 and TRBJ1-2; D is unresolved. This CDR3 has 12 residues. The germline V gene encodes CDR1 LNHDA and CDR2 SQIVND (reference sequence). V was pared by 8 bases and J by 6 bases, with 13 bases between. The CDR3 sequence is CASPDTLNGYTF. For the CDR3, the DNA is TGTGCCAGTCCTGACACGCTGAATGGCTACACCTTC.

This clone has just one count. V usage is TRBV6-1 and J usage is TRBJ2-1; D gene uncertain. CDR3 length: 14 amino acids. CDR1 is MNHNS, CDR2 SASEGT, per germline. V lost 7 bases to trimming and J lost 5 bases, with 15 bases between them. CDR3 residues: CASTQRLLNNEQFF. CDR3 sequence (DNA): TGTGCCAGCACCCAGAGACTCTTAAACAATGAGCAGTTCTTC.

In its sample, this clone was seen once. V usage is TRBV18 and J usage is TRBJ1-1, with D maybe TRBD1 (5 bases). The germline V gene has CDR1 KGHSH and CDR2 LQKENI. The V and J ends lost 0 bases and 3 bases respectively, with 11 bases between them. The CDR3 extends over 15 amino acids. CDR3 nucleotides: TGTGCCAGCTCACCACCGGAGGGGAGGGACACTGAAGCTTTCTTT. Protein: CASSPPEGRDTEAFF.

The rearrangement uses TRBV18 and TRBJ2-7; 10 bases align to TRBD1. CDR3 length: 16 amino acids. Per the germline V gene, CDR1 is KGHSH and CDR2 is LQKENI. The V gene end was trimmed by 0 bases and the J gene end by 0 bases; junction bases not matched to a gene: 2. This chain's CDR3 is CASSPPDRGGSYEQYF. Here the CDR3 DNA reads TGTGCCAGCTCACCACCGGACAGGGGGGGCTCCTACGAGCAGTACTTC.

This clone was seen just once. The chain combines TRBV10-3 with TRBJ2-3; 10 nucleotides match TRBD2. Germline lookup yields CDR1 ENHRY and CDR2 SYGVKD. J gave up 4 bases and V 0 bases, and 10 bases lay outside the gene matches. CDR3 length: 18 residues. The DNA of the CDR3 is TGTGCCATCAGTGAGTCATTGTCTAGCGGGGGAATGGCAGATACGCAGTATTTT. It specifies CAISESLSSGGMADTQYF.

This chain joins TRBV19 and TRBJ2-6, with D unresolved. V gave up 3 bases and J gave up 3 bases, with 9 bases separating them. Germline lookup yields CDR1 LNHDA and CDR2 SQIVND (reference sequence). The CDR3 extends over 15 amino acids. CDR3 bases: TGTGCCAGTAGTATTCAGACTGGTGGGGCCAACGTCCTGACTTTC. Its translation: CASSIQTGGANVLTF.

This chain connects TRBV13 to TRBJ1-3; no reliable D call. V dropped 6 bases and J dropped 0 bases, with 9 bases sitting between them. The CDR3 covers 14 residues. Germline loops: CDR1 PRHDT, CDR2 FYEKMQ (reference sequence). The CDR3 protein is CASRRAVSGNTIYF. As DNA, the CDR3 is TGTGCCAGCAGGAGAGCGGTCTCTGGAAACACCATATATTTT.

This sequence joins TRBV5-1 and TRBJ1-1; TRBD1 agrees at 8 bases. Germline V gene data show CDR1 as SGHRS and CDR2 as YFSETQ. V lost 3 bases and J lost 3; bases outside the gene matches: 1. CDR3 length: 13 amino acids. CDR3 coding DNA: TGCGCCAGCAGCTCGACAGGGGACACTGAAGCTTTCTTT. Protein sequence: CASSSTGDTEAFF.